The table lists the clone carrying this TCR beta chain with many counts. Its antigen is not known. The sample originates from a study of T cells in Graves' hyperthyroidism and ophthalmopathy. Whole-study results and caveats: The model identified upcoming ophthalmopathy a median approximately 6.4 months ahead of onset.

The CDR3 spans 15 residues. V lost 4 bases to trimming and J lost 0 bases, with 11 bases between them. Per the germline V gene, CDR1 is KGHSH and CDR2 is LQKENI. What was amplified from RNA transcripts were TCR beta CDR3 regions. The HTBI primer set served for first-round RT-PCR of the TCR CDR3. One entry per CDR3 protein, called by TCRdb with MiXCR from the multiplex PCR reads. Of about 710,000 distinct CDR3 sequences in the sample, less than 20% are singletons; the top ten hold 8.4%. The receptor comes from a man aged 18-30 years with Graves' hyperthyroidism. This sequence joins TRBV18 and TRBJ2-3; D not resolved. Specimen: blood. CDR3 nucleotide sequence: TGTGCCAGCTCACTCACGTGGCGGAGCACAGATACGCAGTATTTT. It yields the protein CASSLTWRSTDTQYF.